The source of this TCR beta chain is a study of identical twins. Trimming stripped 4 bases from V and 0 bases from J, with 19 bases between. The CDR3 runs to 18 residues. Per the germline V gene, CDR1 is MGHRA and CDR2 is YSYEKL. Unique molecular identifiers were present on the cDNA, which also gained a universal primer site by template switching. Each CDR3 protein gets one entry after TCRdb re-called the 5' RACE reads with MiXCR. The sample carries about 240,000 distinct CDR3 sequences, 6% to 8.5% recorded once. Only a few counts were recorded for this clonotype. The sample was also reused in another study, on yellow fever vaccine responses in identical twins. That investigation notes: Reportedly, the T cell response mounted by twins to vaccine seemed partly convergent, partly personalized.

The TCR was taken from a woman under 30 in good health. V usage is TRBV4-1 and J usage is TRBJ2-1, with unresolved D. The sequencing sample was made of CD8+ T cells sorted from blood. The CDR3 region has the DNA TGCGCCAGCAGCCGAATAAGAGTACCTGGGTTCTCCTACAATGAGCAGTTCTTC. The encoded protein is CASSRIRVPGFSYNEQFF.